The 32 T cell receptor beta chains below all came from one sample that was sequenced in a study of blood T cell repertoires in COVID-19. Sequenced by immunoSEQ multiplex PCR; TCRdb stores in-frame clones only, minus some. This sample has 40,000 or so clones, with approximately 85% found just once. Sequencing was done on a sample of peripheral blood. These receptors came from a human donor in a cohort sampled during active COVID-19.

Here the CDR3 reads CASSTGGQEKDTQYF. CDR3 bases: TGTGCCAGTAGTACCGGGGGTCAGGAAAAAGATACGCAGTATTTT. V is TRBV19 and J is TRBJ2-3, with D possibly TRBD2 on 6 matching bases. The CDR3 totals 15 residues. The V end was cut by 4 bases, the J end by 5 bases, with 16 bases between. From germline, CDR1 is LNHDA and CDR2 SQIVND (reference sequence).

This clone was counted between two and nine times. The rearrangement joins TRBV29-1 to TRBJ2-7, with TRBD2 as a possible D gene (5 bases). The CDR3 covers 14 residues. Germline CDR1 and CDR2: SQVTM and ANQGSEA. V was pared by 0 bases and J by 3 bases, with 12 bases between. CDR3 bases: TGCAGCGTTGAAGACGGGGATGAAAGCTACGAGCAGTACTTC. It translates to CSVEDGDESYEQYF.

In its sample, this clone was seen a few times. The chain is built from TRBV6-5 and TRBJ1-1; 7 bases fit TRBD1. Germline CDR1 is MNHEY and CDR2 is SVGAGI. Trimming at V came to 6 bases and at J to 4 bases, leaving 5 bases not matched to a gene. This CDR3 spans 13 amino acids. CDR3 sequence: CASSQRQGTEAFF. The DNA of the CDR3 is TGTGCCAGCAGCCAAAGACAGGGCACTGAAGCTTTCTTT.

The V gene is TRBV10-3, the J gene TRBJ1-1; D unresolved. Germline CDR1 ENHRY, CDR2 SYGVKD. The CDR3 is made up of 13 amino acids. Trimming removed 11 bases from V and 0 bases from J, with 13 bases in between. The CDR3 here is CAVGGFLNTEAFF. Here the CDR3 DNA reads TGTGCCGTCGGAGGTTTTTTGAACACTGAAGCTTTCTTT.

This chain connects TRBV27 to TRBJ2-3; a possible D gene is TRBD2 (5 bases). Trimming pared 2 bases from V and 8 bases from J, leaving 17 bases between. The CDR3 runs 15 residues. Germline loops: CDR1 MNHEY, CDR2 SMNVEV (reference sequence). In nucleotides, the CDR3 is TGTGCCAGCAGTTTAGTCGGCCGGCTCGGAGGTACGCAGTATTTT. Protein product: CASSLVGRLGGTQYF.

V usage is TRBV7-2 and J usage is TRBJ1-5, with D unclear. The ends were cut back, 2 bases at V and 1 base at J, with 9 bases in the middle. This CDR3 is built from 15 residues. Germline values: CDR1 SGHTA, CDR2 FQGNSA. CDR3 sequence (DNA): TGTGCCAGCAGCTTACTCCCCCGGAGCAATCAGCCCCAGCATTTT. It encodes CASSLLPRSNQPQHF.

This chain joins TRBV6-2 or TRBV6-3 and TRBJ2-5, with 8 bases identical to TRBD2. J was trimmed by 5 bases and V by 1 base; bases with no gene match: 6. Germline V gives CDR1 MNHEY, CDR2 SVGEGT. The CDR3 contains 15 residues. The CDR3 DNA sequence: TGTGCCAGCAGTTACTTGGGACTAGAGGCCGAGACCCAGTACTTC. Encoded protein: CASSYLGLEAETQYF.

This chain links TRBV3-1 (or the pseudogene TRBV3-2) with TRBJ2-7, with 9 positions matching TRBD1. Germline V gene sequence: CDR1 LGHDT, CDR2 YNNKEL (reference sequence). V shed 4 bases, J shed 2 bases, and the junction held 3 bases outside the gene matches. This CDR3 contains 14 residues. CDR3 DNA sequence: TGTGCCAGCAGCCTTCGACAGGGGGCCTACGAGCAGTACTTC. Its protein is CASSLRQGAYEQYF.

The chain links TRBV6-2 or TRBV6-3 to TRBJ1-2; 9 positions agree with TRBD1. With 2 bases clipped from V and 2 bases from J, the junction kept 6 bases outside the gene matches. CDR3 length equals 16 residues. Germline CDR1 reads MNHEY; CDR2 reads SVGEGT. The CDR3 loop reads CASSYRGTGLNYGYTF. The CDR3 coding sequence is TGTGCCAGCAGTTACAGAGGGACAGGGTTGAACTATGGCTACACCTTC.

This CDR3 is CASRRAGANNEQFF. DNA of the CDR3: TGTGCCAGCAGACGGGCGGGGGCCAACAATGAGCAGTTCTTC. The V and J genes are TRBV21-1 and TRBJ2-1; the D segment call TRBD2 is taken from the table without a DNA check. TRBV21-1 is listed as a pseudogene. The length of the CDR3 is 14 residues.

The V call is TRBV6-5, the J call TRBJ1-1; D gene ambiguous. This CDR3 is 14 amino acids long. In germline, CDR1 is MNHEY, CDR2 SVGAGI. V was clipped by 2 bases and J by 2 bases, with 9 bases between them. The CDR3 reads CASSYEGTNTEAFF. The CDR3 DNA sequence: TGTGCCAGCAGTTACGAGGGCACAAACACTGAAGCTTTCTTT.

V gene TRBV7-2 combines with J gene TRBJ2-2, with 8 bases matching TRBD1. This CDR3 comprises 16 residues. After removal of 5 bases from V and 3 bases from J, the junction contained 8 bases not matched to a gene. Germline assignment: CDR1 SGHTA and CDR2 FQGNSA. The DNA of the CDR3 is TGTGCCAGCAGCCTATCCGGGACAGGCTACACCGGGGAGCTGTTTTTT. Translating gives CASSLSGTGYTGELFF.

The V gene is TRBV28, the J gene TRBJ2-1; D perhaps matches TRBD1 (5 bases). Trimming pared 6 bases from V and 10 bases from J, leaving 19 bases between. The CDR3 totals 14 residues. Germline V gene sequence: CDR1 MDHEN, CDR2 SYDVKM. The DNA of the CDR3 is TGTGCCAGCAGCCGGCTGGGCAGGGCTCGAGAGCAGTTCTTC. This sequence encodes CASSRLGRAREQFF.

This chain links TRBV3-1 (or the pseudogene TRBV3-2) with TRBJ2-5; 7 bases map to TRBD1. The V gene's germline CDR1 is LGHDT and CDR2 YNNKEL (reference sequence). The CDR3 sequence is 15 residues long. The V and J ends lost 7 bases and 5 bases, in that order; junction bases with no gene match: 13. The CDR3 coding sequence is TGTGCCAGCATTAATAGGGGGCGCAAGGGGGAGACCCAGTACTTC. Amino acids: CASINRGRKGETQYF.

The V gene is TRBV28, the J gene TRBJ1-4; possibly TRBD1 for D (6 bases). CDR1 and CDR2 from the germline V gene are MDHEN and SYDVKM. V lost 3 bases, J lost 2 bases, and 13 bases lay in between. The CDR3 consists of 16 residues. DNA for the CDR3: TGTGCCAGCAGTTTGCAGGGGCTGGACACTAATGAAAAACTGTTTTTT. Amino acid sequence: CASSLQGLDTNEKLFF.

CDR3 residues: CASSSESGPPYEQYF. In nucleotides, the CDR3 is TGTGCCAGCAGTTCGGAAAGCGGGCCCCCCTACGAGCAGTACTTC. This chain uses TRBV27 with TRBJ2-7; possible D gene TRBD2, 6 bases. V lost 4 bases and J lost 2, with 15 bases in between. This CDR3 contains 15 residues. Germline V gene data show CDR1 as MNHEY and CDR2 as SMNVEV (reference sequence).

This clone came up a few times. The gene calls are TRBV6-1 and TRBJ2-1; 10 nucleotides align to TRBD2. From germline, CDR1 is MNHNS and CDR2 SASEGT. The V and J ends lost 4 bases and 8 bases, in that order; junction bases with no gene match: 11. The CDR3 covers 16 residues. CDR3 DNA: TGTGCCAGCAGTGCCCTTTTCAGCGGGGGGGCCTATGAGCAGTTCTTC. Its translation is CASSALFSGGAYEQFF.

J is TRBJ2-3 and V is TRBV7-2; 7 bases are a match to TRBD1. The V gene's germline CDR1 is SGHTA and CDR2 FQGNSA. V dropped 4 bases and J dropped 6; count of bases not matched to a gene: 10. The CDR3 has 15 residues. CDR3 DNA sequence: TGTGCCAGCAGCTCACAGGGGTGGGTCGGGGATACGCAGTATTTT. This sequence encodes CASSSQGWVGDTQYF.

V gene TRBV7-3 combines with J gene TRBJ1-6; D gene unclear. V was cut by 3 bases and J by 9 bases, with 9 bases left in between. Germline-derived CDR1 and CDR2 are SGHTA and FQGTGA. The CDR3 contains 13 residues. The CDR3 DNA reads TGTGCCAGCAGCTTTGGGTCGGGTTCACCCCTCCACTTT. This sequence encodes CASSFGSGSPLHF.

The chain has TRBV25-1 and TRBJ1-2, with a tentative D call TRBD1 (6 bases). Germline lookup yields CDR1 MGHDK and CDR2 SYGVNS. The CDR3 sequence is 11 residues long. The V and J ends lost 7 bases and 4 bases respectively, with 7 bases between them. The CDR3 reads CASTRGYGYTF. CDR3 in DNA: TGTGCCAGCACCAGGGGCTATGGCTACACCTTC.

J is TRBJ2-1 and V is TRBV6-4; 8 nucleotides match TRBD2. From germline, CDR1 is MRHNA and CDR2 SNTAGT. The CDR3 loop spans 15 amino acids. V shed 3 bases and J 6 bases; nucleotides not matched to a gene: 7. This chain's CDR3 is CASSEDSGGGNEQFF. CDR3 nucleotide sequence: TGTGCCAGCAGTGAGGACAGCGGGGGTGGCAATGAGCAGTTCTTC.

V is TRBV5-4 and J is TRBJ2-7; 10 bases are a match to TRBD1. V lost 6 bases, J lost 9 bases, and 12 bases stayed unmatched. The CDR3 totals 14 residues. Germline values: CDR1 SGHNT, CDR2 YYREEE (reference sequence). The chain's CDR3 is CASTPGTGELRQYF. The CDR3 DNA reads as TGTGCCAGCACACCCGGGACAGGGGAACTAAGGCAGTACTTC.

The sample holds a few counts of this clone. CDR3 protein: CASSRGGQPQHF. CDR3 DNA: TGTGCCAGCAGCCGGGGGGGGCAGCCCCAGCATTTT. The rearrangement joins TRBV4-2 to TRBJ1-5; tentative D call: TRBD1 (5 bases). The CDR3 is made up of 12 amino acids. In germline, CDR1 is LGHNA, CDR2 YNFKEQ. V was pared by 4 bases and J by 7 bases, with 8 bases between.

V and J are TRBV19 and TRBJ1-1, with 7 bases fitting TRBD1. CDR1 LNHDA and CDR2 SQIVND come from the germline V gene (reference sequence). V dropped 5 bases and J dropped 1; count of bases not matched to a gene: 10. CDR3 length equals 16 residues. CDR3 nucleotide sequence: TGTGCCAGTAGTCCCCCCCGACAGGGAAGGAACACTGAAGCTTTCTTT. Protein sequence: CASSPPRQGRNTEAFF.

This chain links TRBV7-2 with TRBJ2-7; 7 bases match TRBD2. The germline CDR1 and CDR2 sequences are SGHTA and FQGNSA. This CDR3 is built from 16 residues. The J segment lost 7 bases and the V segment lost 8 bases, leaving 20 bases of the junction unmatched. This CDR3 is CASAMERGAGPREQYF. CDR3 DNA: TGTGCCAGCGCGATGGAGCGGGGTGCCGGCCCTCGTGAGCAGTACTTC.

The rearrangement links TRBV2 to TRBJ2-3; 7 nucleotides agree with TRBD1. With 7 bases clipped from V and 2 bases from J, the junction kept 6 bases outside the gene matches. The CDR3 runs to 14 residues. Germline-derived CDR1 and CDR2 are SNHLY and FYNNEI. CDR3 bases: TGTGCCAGCAATAGAAGGGGGCACACAGATACGCAGTATTTT. Protein product: CASNRRGHTDTQYF.

The rearrangement links TRBV10-3 to TRBJ2-3; D perhaps matches TRBD2 (5 bases). The CDR3 loop spans 15 amino acids. Looked up from germline, CDR1 is ENHRY and CDR2 is SYGVKD. The ends were cut back, 2 bases at V and 0 bases at J, with 9 bases in the middle. The CDR3 region has the DNA TGTGCCATCAGTGAGAAGCGGCCTAGCACAGATACGCAGTATTTT. This codes for CAISEKRPSTDTQYF.

Written as DNA, the CDR3 is TGTGCCAGCAGCTACGGACATCCTGGGAACTATGGCTACACCTTC. As protein: CASSYGHPGNYGYTF. The chain is built from TRBV28 and TRBJ1-2; D may be TRBD1 (5 bases). This CDR3 contains 15 residues. CDR1 MDHEN and CDR2 SYDVKM come from the germline V gene. The ends were cut back, 6 bases at V and 2 bases at J, with 16 bases in the middle.

J is TRBJ1-5 and V is TRBV6-1, with TRBD1 matching over 7 bases. The CDR3 has 16 residues. V was clipped by 4 bases and J by 4 bases; unmatched bases: 10. Looked up from germline, CDR1 is MNHNS and CDR2 is SASEGT. As DNA, the CDR3 is TGTGCCAGCAGTGCCCAACCGGGACAGCCTAATCAGCCCCAGCATTTT. It specifies CASSAQPGQPNQPQHF.

The gene calls are TRBV24-1 and TRBJ1-4; 9 bases are shared with TRBD1. With V trimmed by 5 bases and J by 6 bases, 3 bases remained unmatched. CDR3 length: 14 residues. Germline loops: CDR1 KGHDR, CDR2 SFDVKD. The DNA of the CDR3 is TGTGCCACCAGTGTGGGACAGGGAGATGAAAAACTGTTTTTT. Its translation: CATSVGQGDEKLFF.

The chain employs TRBV28 and TRBJ1-2, with D maybe TRBD1 (5 bases). The CDR3 length is 14 residues. V shed 7 bases and J shed 0 bases, with 12 bases lying between them. Germline values: CDR1 MDHEN, CDR2 SYDVKM. The CDR3: CASIRGGANYGYTF. CDR3 bases: TGTGCCAGCATCCGGGGGGGGGCTAACTATGGCTACACCTTC.

The CDR3 region is CASRSDRGTQYF. The DNA for the CDR3 is TGTGCCAGCAGAAGCGACAGAGGGACCCAGTACTTC. The chain couples TRBV7-2 to TRBJ2-5; TRBD1 is a possible D gene (5 bases). Looked up from germline, CDR1 is SGHTA and CDR2 is FQGNSA. The V end lost 6 bases, the J end lost 7 bases, and 12 bases lay between the germline ends. The CDR3 covers 12 residues. Full variable domain (missing parts from reference TRBV7-2 and TRBJ2-5): GAGVSQSPSNKVTEKGKDVELRCDPISGHTALYWYRQSLGQGLEFLIYFQGNSAPDKSGLPSDRFSAERTGGSVSTLTIQRTQQEDSAVYLCASRSDRGTQYFGPGTRLLVL.